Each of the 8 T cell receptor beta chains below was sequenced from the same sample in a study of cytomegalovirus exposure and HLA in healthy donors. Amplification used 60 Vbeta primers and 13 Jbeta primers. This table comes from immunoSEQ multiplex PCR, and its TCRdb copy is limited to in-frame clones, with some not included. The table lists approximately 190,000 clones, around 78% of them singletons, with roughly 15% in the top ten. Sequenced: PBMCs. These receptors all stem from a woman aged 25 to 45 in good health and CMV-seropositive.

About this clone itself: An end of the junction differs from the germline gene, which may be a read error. In nucleotides, the CDR3 is TGTTCCAGCAGCCCTGGGACACGCACCTACGAGCAGTACTTC. Amino acid sequence: CSSSPGTRTYEQYF. V and J are TRBV7-9 and TRBJ2-7; D perhaps matches TRBD1 (6 bases). CDR1 SEHNR and CDR2 FQNEAQ come from the germline V gene (reference sequence). This CDR3 is 14 amino acids long. The variable domain in full, completed from reference TRBV7-9 and TRBJ2-7, reads DTGVSQNPRHKITKRGQNVTFRCDPISEHNRLYWYRQTLGQGPEFLTYFQNEAQLEKSRLLSDRFSAERPKGSFSTLEIQRTEQGDSAMYLCSSSPGTRTYEQYFGPGTRLTVT.

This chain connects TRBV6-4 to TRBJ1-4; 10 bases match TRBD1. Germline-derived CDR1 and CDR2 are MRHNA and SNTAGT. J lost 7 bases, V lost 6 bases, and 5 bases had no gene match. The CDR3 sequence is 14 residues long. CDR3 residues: CASSNGTGAEKLFF. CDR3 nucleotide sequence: TGTGCCAGCAGCAACGGGACAGGGGCTGAAAAACTGTTTTTT.

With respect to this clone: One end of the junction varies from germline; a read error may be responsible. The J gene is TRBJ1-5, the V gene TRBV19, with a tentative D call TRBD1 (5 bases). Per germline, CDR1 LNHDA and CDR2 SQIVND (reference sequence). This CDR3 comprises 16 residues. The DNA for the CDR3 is TGTGCCAGTAGTCCACGGTCCGGGGGGAGCGGTCAGTCCCAGCATTTT. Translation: CASSPRSGGSGQSQHF.

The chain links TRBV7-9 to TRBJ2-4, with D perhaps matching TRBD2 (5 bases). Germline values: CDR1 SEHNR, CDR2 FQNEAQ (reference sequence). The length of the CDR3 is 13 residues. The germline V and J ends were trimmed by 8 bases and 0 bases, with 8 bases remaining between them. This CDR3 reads CASVGVAKNIQYF. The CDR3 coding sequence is TGTGCCAGCGTGGGAGTAGCCAAAAACATTCAGTACTTC.

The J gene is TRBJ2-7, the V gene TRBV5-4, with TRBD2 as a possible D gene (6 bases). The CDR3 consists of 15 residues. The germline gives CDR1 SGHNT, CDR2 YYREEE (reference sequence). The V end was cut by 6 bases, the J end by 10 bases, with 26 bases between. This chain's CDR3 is CASNASGTGTQLQYF. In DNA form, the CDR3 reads TGTGCCAGCAACGCCTCCGGGACTGGAACCCAATTACAGTACTTC.

The CDR3 region is CSVVGQVLAGYGYTF. CDR3 nucleotide sequence: TGCAGCGTTGTAGGACAGGTCCTAGCGGGCTATGGCTACACCTTC. The rearrangement uses TRBV29-1 and TRBJ1-2, with 7 bases matching TRBD1. Trimming removed 4 bases from V and 4 bases from J; junction bases left unmatched: 12. From germline, CDR1 is SQVTM and CDR2 ANQGSEA. CDR3 size: 15 residues.

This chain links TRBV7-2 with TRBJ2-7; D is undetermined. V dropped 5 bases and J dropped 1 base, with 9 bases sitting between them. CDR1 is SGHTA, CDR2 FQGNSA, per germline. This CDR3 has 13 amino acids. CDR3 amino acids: CASSPSTSYEQYF. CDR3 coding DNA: TGTGCCAGCAGCCCAAGCACGTCCTACGAGCAGTACTTC.

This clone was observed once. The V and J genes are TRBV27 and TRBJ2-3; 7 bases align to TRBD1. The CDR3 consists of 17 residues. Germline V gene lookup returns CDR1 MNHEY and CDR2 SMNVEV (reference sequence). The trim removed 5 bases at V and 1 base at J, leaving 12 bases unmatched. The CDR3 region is CASSPRQGHRRTDTQYF. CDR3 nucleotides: TGTGCCAGCAGTCCACGACAGGGTCACCGACGCACAGATACGCAGTATTTT.